This T cell receptor (beta chain) was sequenced for a study of blood T cell repertoires in COVID-19. The study assigned cohorts using participant-reported clinical history. The CDR3 has 13 residues. Germline V gene data show CDR1 as MNHEY and CDR2 as SMNVEV (reference sequence). Trimming cost V 0 bases and J 6 bases, with 8 bases left between them. Under the authors' procedure: It was from reference gene primer amplification that nucleated cell counts were estimated. This table comes from immunoSEQ multiplex PCR, and its TCRdb copy is limited to in-frame clones, with some not included. The V and J calls and clone size come from that table; D and trimming were worked out from the DNA. Here the sample spans some 270,000 clones, 75% to 90% being singletons.

The chain employs TRBV27 and TRBJ1-2; D remains unclear. The TCR comes from a woman aged 25 to 39 who had recovered from COVID-19. Input material: PBMCs or T cells enriched from blood (not recorded which). CDR3 bases: TGTGCCAGCAGTTTATCCGGGATTCATGGCTACACCTTC. It yields the protein CASSLSGIHGYTF.